The 26 T cell receptor beta chains reported below all come from one sample, sequenced in a study of blood T cell repertoires in COVID-19. The protocol was immunoSEQ multiplex PCR, while the TCRdb copy is restricted to in-frame clones and leaves out a portion. The sample includes about half a million clones, roughly 85% of them seen just once. Sequencing was done on a sample of peripheral blood. These receptors were taken from a human donor in a cohort sampled during active COVID-19.

The chain combines TRBV7-9 with TRBJ1-2; tentative D call: TRBD1 (5 bases). The V gene's germline CDR1 is SEHNR and CDR2 FQNEAQ (reference sequence). The CDR3 runs to 16 residues. V was clipped by 0 bases and J by 3 bases, with 14 bases between them. CDR3 DNA: TGTGCCAGCAGCTTAGCCGGGACTGGAGTTTACTATGGCTACACCTTC. As protein: CASSLAGTGVYYGYTF.

This rearrangement joins TRBV5-6 to TRBJ1-5, with D possibly TRBD1 on 5 matching bases. The V end was cut by 1 base, the J end by 0 bases, with 11 bases between. In germline, CDR1 is SGHDT, CDR2 YYEEEE. The CDR3 sequence is 16 residues long. The CDR3 loop is CASSLWQGYSNQPQHF. The DNA for the CDR3 is TGTGCCAGCAGCTTGTGGCAGGGCTATAGCAATCAGCCCCAGCATTTT.

This clone was counted once. The chain recombines TRBV7-9 with TRBJ1-2; 8 nucleotides match TRBD1. CDR1 and CDR2 from the germline V gene are SEHNR and FQNEAQ (reference sequence). The CDR3 consists of 12 residues. V lost 7 bases to trimming and J lost 6 bases; unmatched junction nucleotides: 4. CDR3 loop: CASTQTGDGYTF. CDR3 in DNA: TGTGCCAGCACTCAGACAGGGGATGGCTACACCTTC.

The chain joins TRBV4-2 to TRBJ2-1; D remains ambiguous. This CDR3 region has 16 residues. The V gene's germline CDR1 is LGHNA and CDR2 YNFKEQ. V was cut by 0 bases and J by 1 base, with 10 bases left in between. The CDR3 loop is CASSQDPVYSYNEQFF. The CDR3 region has the DNA TGTGCCAGCAGCCAAGATCCAGTTTATTCCTACAATGAGCAGTTCTTC.

The CDR3 DNA sequence: TGCAGTGCTAGAAATCGAGCTTTCTTT. This translates into CSARNRAFF. The J gene is TRBJ1-1, the V gene TRBV20-1; D call uncertain. This CDR3 contains 9 residues. Germline loops: CDR1 DFQATT, CDR2 SNEGSKA (reference sequence). V was pared by 2 bases and J by 10 bases, with 5 bases between.

The V gene is TRBV3-1 (or the pseudogene TRBV3-2), the J gene TRBJ2-7; 9 nucleotides match TRBD1. Germline V gene lookup returns CDR1 LGHDT and CDR2 YNNKEL (reference sequence). The CDR3 is 15 residues long. The ends lost 3 bases at V and 6 bases at J; junction bases unmatched: 9. The CDR3 spells CASSQTGTGPGEQYF. The CDR3 nucleotides read TGTGCCAGCAGCCAGACCGGGACAGGGCCCGGCGAGCAGTACTTC.

DNA of the CDR3: TGTGCCAGCAGCCAGTGGGGGACTAGCGGTGAGCAGTACTTC. Translating it yields CASSQWGTSGEQYF. V and J are TRBV3-1 (or the pseudogene TRBV3-2) and TRBJ2-7, with 11 bases identical to TRBD2. This CDR3 has 14 residues. Germline values: CDR1 LGHDT, CDR2 YNNKEL (reference sequence). Trimming cost V 3 bases and J 7 bases; bases outside gene matches: 5.

The V and J genes are TRBV11-2 and TRBJ2-3; D gene uncertain. The CDR3 runs 11 residues. CDR1 is SGHAT, CDR2 FQNNGV, per germline. Trimming removed 3 bases at V and 6 bases at J, with 4 bases between. DNA of the CDR3: TGTGCCAGCAGCTTCTTTGATACGCAGTATTTT. The encoded protein is CASSFFDTQYF.

A single count supports this clone. CDR3 sequence: CASSTHRQGWNTEAFF. CDR3 DNA sequence: TGTGCCAGTAGTACCCACAGACAGGGGTGGAACACTGAAGCTTTCTTT. The chain is built from TRBV19 and TRBJ1-1; 8 bases are a match to TRBD1. Trimming removed 4 bases from V and 1 base from J; junction bases left unmatched: 8. CDR3 size: 16 residues. In germline, CDR1 is LNHDA, CDR2 SQIVND (reference sequence).

This chain uses TRBV11-2 with TRBJ2-3; 14 bases agree with TRBD2. V trimming: 5 bases; J trimming: 8 bases; junction bases outside the gene matches: 9. Per the germline V gene, CDR1 is SGHAT and CDR2 is FQNNGV. The length of the CDR3 is 16 residues. The CDR3 nucleotides read TGTGCCAGCAGCCCGGGACTAGCGGGAGTAATGGGTACGCAGTATTTT. This codes for CASSPGLAGVMGTQYF.

The rearrangement joins TRBV28 to TRBJ2-2; 9 bases line up with TRBD2. Germline V gene sequence: CDR1 MDHEN, CDR2 SYDVKM. With V trimmed by 3 bases and J by 6 bases, 8 bases remained unmatched. The CDR3 sequence is 16 residues long. The CDR3 DNA reads as TGTGCCAGCAGTTTTGATAGCGGGGGACCCCCCGGGGAGCTGTTTTTT. It yields the protein CASSFDSGGPPGELFF. Supplemented by reference TRBV28 and TRBJ2-2, the full variable domain reads DVKVTQSSRYLVKRTGEKVFLECVQDMDHENMFWYRQDPGLGLRLIYFSYDVKMKEKGDIPEGYSVSREKKERFSLILESASTNQTSMYLCASSFDSGGPPGELFFGEGSRLTVL.

The V and J genes are TRBV2 and TRBJ1-5; possible D gene TRBD1, 6 bases. The germline gives CDR1 SNHLY, CDR2 FYNNEI. The CDR3 runs to 14 residues. Trimming removed 8 bases from V and 6 bases from J, with 17 bases in between. The DNA for the CDR3 is TGTGCCAGCGCAGGCAGTAGGACAGCTCAGCCCCAGCATTTT. This gives the protein CASAGSRTAQPQHF. Drawing the rest from reference TRBV2 and TRBJ1-5, the complete variable domain is EPEVTQTPSHQVTQMGQEVILRCVPISNHLYFYWYRQILGQKVEFLVSFYNNEISEKSEIFDDQFSVERPDGSNFTLKIRSTKLEDSAMYFCASAGSRTAQPQHFGDGTRLSIL.

The J gene is TRBJ1-1, the V gene TRBV7-2; TRBD1 matches 9 bases. The CDR3 is 15 residues long. Per germline, CDR1 SGHTA and CDR2 FQGNSA. V dropped 3 bases and J dropped 4; count of bases not matched to a gene: 6. CDR3 in DNA: TGTGCCAGCAGCTTCCGGACAGGGGAGGGCACTGAAGCTTTCTTT. Its translation is CASSFRTGEGTEAFF.

The chain is built from TRBV5-8 and TRBJ2-1; 13 positions agree with TRBD2. The CDR3 contains 18 residues. The J segment lost 4 bases and the V segment lost 4 bases, leaving 11 bases of the junction unmatched. Germline CDR1 SGHTS, CDR2 YDEGEE. The DNA of the CDR3 is TGTGCCAGCAGCATTGGACTAGCGGGAGCGGTTTTTTACAATGAGCAGTTCTTC. Its translation: CASSIGLAGAVFYNEQFF. Together with reference TRBV5-8 and TRBJ2-1, the CDR3 gives the full variable domain: EAGVTQSPTHLIKTRGQQATLRCSPISGHTSVYWYQQALGLGLQFLLWYDEGEERNRGNFPPRFSGRQFPNYSSELNVNALELEDSALYLCASSIGLAGAVFYNEQFFGPGTRLTVL.

This clone was observed a single time. This sequence joins TRBV19 and TRBJ2-5, with 8 nucleotides matching TRBD2. J was trimmed by 1 base and V by 2 bases; bases with no gene match: 3. Germline CDR1 and CDR2: LNHDA and SQIVND (reference sequence). The CDR3 loop spans 15 amino acids. CDR3 protein: CASSITGTSQETQYF. The CDR3 DNA reads TGTGCCAGTAGTATAACTGGGACTAGCCAAGAGACCCAGTACTTC. The full variable domain, with the rest looked up from reference TRBV19 and TRBJ2-5, is DGGITQSPKYLFRKEGQNVTLSCEQNLNHDAMYWYRQDPGQGLRLIYYSQIVNDFQKGDIAEGYSVSREKKESFPLTVTSAQKNPTAFYLCASSITGTSQETQYFGPGTRLLVL.

This clone showed up just once. The rearrangement uses TRBV19 and TRBJ1-5; D gene uncertain. V lost 6 bases, J lost 0 bases, and 21 bases lay in between. This CDR3 is built from 18 residues. Germline V gives CDR1 LNHDA, CDR2 SQIVND (reference sequence). The CDR3 DNA follows: TGTGCCAGTAGCCTTACCCGGAGCGACGGTTATAGCAATCAGCCCCAGCATTTT. Its translation: CASSLTRSDGYSNQPQHF.

V gene TRBV5-1 combines with J gene TRBJ1-1, with TRBD1 as a possible D gene (5 bases). The CDR3 runs to 15 residues. Germline loops: CDR1 SGHRS, CDR2 YFSETQ. The ends were cut back, 3 bases at V and 5 bases at J, with 17 bases in the middle. CDR3 sequence reads: CASSSLNFGGTEAFF. Written as DNA, the CDR3 is TGCGCCAGCAGCTCATTAAATTTCGGGGGAACTGAAGCTTTCTTT.

V gene TRBV7-2 combines with J gene TRBJ1-6; unclear D gene. Trimming took 6 bases from V and 6 from J, leaving 12 bases between them. The germline V gene encodes CDR1 SGHTA and CDR2 FQGNSA. This CDR3 is 14 amino acids long. CDR3: CASRAQRINSPLHF. CDR3 coding DNA: TGTGCCAGCAGGGCCCAGCGTATTAATTCACCCCTCCACTTT.

The chain couples TRBV4-2 to TRBJ2-1; no clear D. Deletions cut 5 bases from V and 0 bases from J, with 8 bases between. The CDR3 consists of 14 residues. Germline CDR1 is LGHNA and CDR2 is YNFKEQ. This chain's CDR3 is CASSSRSSYNEQFF. The CDR3 coding sequence is TGTGCCAGCAGCTCCCGCAGCTCCTACAATGAGCAGTTCTTC.

V gene TRBV6-5 combines with J gene TRBJ1-5; D is perhaps TRBD1 (6 bases). Germline assignment: CDR1 MNHEY and CDR2 SVGAGI. V was shortened by 6 bases and J by 0 bases, with 9 bases between the two germline ends. The CDR3 runs 14 residues. CDR3: CASRRGISNQPQHF. The CDR3 nucleotides are TGTGCCAGCAGGAGGGGGATTAGCAATCAGCCCCAGCATTTT.

V and J are TRBV9 and TRBJ1-3, with TRBD1 matching over 7 bases. Trimming at V came to 4 bases and at J to 2 bases, leaving 9 bases not matched to a gene. Germline lookup yields CDR1 SGDLS and CDR2 YYNGEE. The CDR3 is made up of 16 amino acids. The CDR3 nucleotides read TGTGCCAGCAGCAATAAGGGGCAGGGGGCTGGAAACACCATATATTTT. Translated: CASSNKGQGAGNTIYF. Combining the CDR3 with reference TRBV9 and TRBJ1-3 gives the whole variable domain DSGVTQTPKHLITATGQRVTLRCSPRSGDLSVYWYQQSLDQGLQFLIQYYNGEERAKGNILERFSAQQFPDLHSELNLSSLELGDSALYFCASSNKGQGAGNTIYFGEGSWLTVV.

This clone was detected once. This chain links TRBV19 with TRBJ2-3; 13 positions agree with TRBD2. After removal of 4 bases from V and 2 bases from J, the junction contained 3 bases not matched to a gene. CDR1 LNHDA and CDR2 SQIVND come from the germline V gene (reference sequence). The CDR3 totals 16 residues. CDR3 nucleotides: TGTGCCAGTAGTACCACTAGCGGGAGGGCCACAGATACGCAGTATTTT. As protein: CASSTTSGRATDTQYF.

The table lists this clone with a few counts. V gene TRBV7-9 combines with J gene TRBJ2-5; perhaps TRBD2 as D (6 bases). CDR1 is SEHNR and CDR2 is FQNEAQ in the germline V gene (reference sequence). V dropped 8 bases and J dropped 2 bases, with 15 bases sitting between them. CDR3 length: 14 residues. The DNA for the CDR3 is TGTGCCAGCCAACGCGGGGCGGGTCAAGAGACCCAGTACTTC. It translates to CASQRGAGQETQYF.

This clone was observed a handful of times. This chain connects TRBV18 to TRBJ1-1; 12 nucleotides agree with TRBD1. The V gene's germline CDR1 is KGHSH and CDR2 LQKENI. V lost 6 bases to trimming and J lost 3 bases; unmatched junction nucleotides: 11. This CDR3 is built from 17 residues. CDR3 sequence: CASSRNPGQGADTEAFF. For the CDR3, the DNA is TGTGCCAGCTCTCGAAACCCGGGACAGGGGGCTGACACTGAAGCTTTCTTT.

The V call is TRBV28, the J call TRBJ1-4; 7 bases are a match to TRBD1. Germline V lookup: CDR1 MDHEN, CDR2 SYDVKM. Losses at the gene ends were 8 bases for V and 7 bases for J; bases not matched to a gene: 7. The CDR3 loop spans 13 amino acids. CDR3: CASLDRSSEKLFF. The DNA of the CDR3 is TGTGCCAGCTTGGACAGGTCGTCTGAAAAACTGTTTTTT.

V gene TRBV5-4 combines with J gene TRBJ2-7, with D tentatively TRBD2 (5 bases). V lost 4 bases and J lost 3, with 17 bases in between. The germline V gene has CDR1 SGHNT and CDR2 YYREEE (reference sequence). CDR3 size: 15 residues. CDR3 bases: TGTGCCAGCAGCCTGCACGCGGACTCCAACTACGAGCAGTACTTC. Amino acid sequence: CASSLHADSNYEQYF.